One and the same sample provided the 32 T cell receptor beta chains below, sequenced in a study of human T cells and chemical hapten exposure. TCRdb reanalysed the RACE reads using MiXCR and keeps one entry per CDR3 protein. The table lists 100,000 to 150,000 distinct CDR3 sequences, about 8.2% of them singletons. Sample time point: healthy volunteer bleed at 2 weeks. Total RNA was extracted from unfractionated whole blood. The sequencing input was whole blood. These receptors were taken from a male donor in good health. Some clones in this sample may be carry-over from other donors' samples.

This rearrangement joins TRBV6-6 to TRBJ2-7; D gene unclear. CDR1 and CDR2 from the germline V gene are MNHNY and SVGAGI (reference sequence). The CDR3 consists of 14 residues. V lost 2 bases, J lost 2 bases, and 10 bases lay in between. DNA of the CDR3: TGTGCCAGCAGTTACATCAGCTCCACCTACGAGCAGTACTTC. Its translation is CASSYISSTYEQYF.

This clonotype was counted a single time. The V and J genes are TRBV5-5 and TRBJ1-1, with D unresolved. The CDR3 has 13 amino acids. Germline V lookup: CDR1 SGHKS, CDR2 YYEKEE (reference sequence). The V gene lost 0 bases and the J gene lost 8 bases, with 11 bases spanning the gap. DNA for the CDR3: TGTGCCAGCAGCTTGGGACAACCGGGGGAAGCTTTCTTT. Its protein is CASSLGQPGEAFF.

The CDR3 is CSARAVNTEAFF. The CDR3 bases are TGCAGTGCTAGAGCAGTGAACACTGAAGCTTTCTTT. The V call is TRBV20-1, the J call TRBJ1-1; D is ambiguous. The CDR3 is 12 residues long. V lost 1 base to trimming and J lost 0 bases, with 3 bases between them. Germline CDR1 is DFQATT and CDR2 is SNEGSKA (reference sequence).

This clonotype was seen only a few times. The chain links TRBV30 to TRBJ2-2; D is unresolved. The germline V gene encodes CDR1 GTSNPN and CDR2 SVGIG (reference sequence). The CDR3 totals 13 residues. The V end was cut by 5 bases, the J end by 6 bases, with 13 bases between. The CDR3, as DNA: TGTGCCTGGGGAAGTATGGCCGCCGGGGAGCTGTTTTTT. This gives the protein CAWGSMAAGELFF.

J is TRBJ1-4 and V is TRBV12-3 or TRBV12-4, with D maybe TRBD1 (5 bases). The CDR3 runs 14 residues. V shed 3 bases and J shed 6 bases, with 11 bases lying between them. This chain's CDR3 is CASSLAGLYEKLFF. The DNA of the CDR3 is TGTGCCAGCAGTTTGGCAGGGCTTTATGAAAAACTGTTTTTT.

This clonotype was picked up a small number of times. V is TRBV29-1 and J is TRBJ1-1; D not certain. The V and J ends lost 7 bases and 1 base respectively, with 7 bases between them. The germline gives CDR1 SQVTM, CDR2 ANQGSEA. The CDR3 runs 11 residues. The CDR3 sequence is CSAVENTEAFF. The CDR3 nucleotides are TGCAGCGCCGTAGAGAACACTGAAGCTTTCTTT.

This clonotype was observed many times. The J gene is TRBJ1-2, the V gene TRBV7-2, with 8 nucleotides matching TRBD1. The V gene end was trimmed by 5 bases and the J gene end by 5 bases; junction bases not matched to a gene: 10. Per germline, CDR1 SGHTA and CDR2 FQGNSA. The CDR3 covers 15 residues. The CDR3 sequence is CASSREGTGAYGYTF. The CDR3 DNA sequence: TGTGCCAGCAGCCGAGAGGGGACAGGAGCATATGGCTACACCTTC. Looking up the rest from reference TRBV7-2 and TRBJ1-2 gives the full variable domain: GAGVSQSPSNKVTEKGKDVELRCDPISGHTALYWYRQSLGQGLEFLIYFQGNSAPDKSGLPSDRFSAERTGGSVSTLTIQRTQQEDSAVYLCASSREGTGAYGYTFGSGTRLTVV.

The chain couples TRBV4-1 to TRBJ2-1; 10 bases align to TRBD1. The CDR3 has 18 amino acids. The V segment lost 0 bases and the J segment 0 bases; nucleotides outside the gene matches: 5. Germline lookup yields CDR1 MGHRA and CDR2 YSYEKL. CDR3 sequence (DNA): TGCGCCAGCAGCCAAGAGGGACAGGGGCCAAGCTCCTACAATGAGCAGTTCTTC. Amino acid sequence: CASSQEGQGPSSYNEQFF.

This clonotype has a handful of counts. V and J are TRBV6-5 and TRBJ1-1; 10 bases match TRBD1. V lost 6 bases and J lost 5; bases outside the gene matches: 6. The CDR3 spans 14 residues. Germline CDR1 and CDR2: MNHEY and SVGAGI. CDR3 residues: CASSRGQGLTEAFF. The DNA of the CDR3 is TGTGCCAGCAGCCGGGGACAGGGGTTGACTGAAGCTTTCTTT.

This clonotype was counted a few times. This chain links TRBV29-1 with TRBJ1-1; tentative D call: TRBD1 (5 bases). With 4 bases removed from V and 5 bases from J, the gap between germline ends came to 20 bases. Per germline, CDR1 SQVTM and CDR2 ANQGSEA. The CDR3 consists of 15 residues. CDR3 DNA: TGCAGCGTTGGGGGAACAGGCACTGTCTTAACTGAAGCTTTCTTT. It translates to CSVGGTGTVLTEAFF.

This clonotype was seen at least ten times. The J gene is TRBJ2-1, the V gene TRBV5-1, with 13 bases fitting TRBD2. CDR3 length equals 16 residues. The germline V gene encodes CDR1 SGHRS and CDR2 YFSETQ. The V segment lost 4 bases and the J segment 4 bases; nucleotides outside the gene matches: 5. DNA of the CDR3: TGCGCCAGCAGCGCTCCGGGACTAGCGGGATACAATGAGCAGTTCTTC. Residues: CASSAPGLAGYNEQFF. Variable domain in full (rest from reference TRBV5-1 and TRBJ2-1): KAGVTQTPRYLIKTRGQQVTLSCSPISGHRSVSWYQQTPGQGLQFLFEYFSETQRNKGNFPGRFSGRQFSNSRSEMNVSTLELGDSALYLCASSAPGLAGYNEQFFGPGTRLTVL.

CDR3: CASSYTKEAFF. CDR3 DNA: TGTGCCAGCAGTTACACCAAGGAAGCTTTCTTT. V and J are TRBV6-6 and TRBJ1-1, with D hard to call. CDR1 is MNHNY and CDR2 is SVGAGI in the germline V gene (reference sequence). The V end lost 2 bases, the J end lost 8 bases, and 6 bases lay between the germline ends. The CDR3 length is 11 residues.

This clonotype has at least ten counts. The V gene is TRBV3-1, the J gene TRBJ1-2, with D unresolved. Germline loops: CDR1 LGHDT, CDR2 YNNKEL (reference sequence). Trimming pared 3 bases from V and 3 bases from J, leaving 20 bases between. The CDR3 has 17 amino acids. CDR3 nucleotide sequence: TGTGCCAGCAGCCATCTGGCAGACCGGCCCGGCTACTATGGCTACACCTTC. Amino acid sequence: CASSHLADRPGYYGYTF.

This clonotype was seen a few times. The genes are TRBV2 and TRBJ1-1; 10 nucleotides match TRBD1. V lost 9 bases and J lost 2; bases outside the gene matches: 9. The germline V gene has CDR1 SNHLY and CDR2 FYNNEI. The CDR3 spans 15 residues. The CDR3 DNA reads TGTGCCAGTCTCCGGGACAGGGGCGGCAACACTGAAGCTTTCTTT. It yields the protein CASLRDRGGNTEAFF. Supplemented by reference TRBV2 and TRBJ1-1, the full variable domain reads EPEVTQTPSHQVTQMGQEVILRCVPISNHLYFYWYRQILGQKVEFLVSFYNNEISEKSEIFDDQFSVERPDGSNFTLKIRSTKLEDSAMYFCASLRDRGGNTEAFFGQGTRLTVV.

This clonotype was seen a handful of times. This rearrangement joins TRBV12-3 or TRBV12-4 to TRBJ2-3; D gene unclear. The CDR3 length is 14 residues. The ends were cut back, 1 base at V and 2 bases at J, with 7 bases in the middle. In DNA form, the CDR3 reads TGTGCCAGCAGTTTAGTTCTCGCCACAGATACGCAGTATTTT. Residues: CASSLVLATDTQYF.

This clonotype was seen many times. The V and J genes are TRBV18 and TRBJ2-1; D call uncertain. The CDR3 is 13 residues long. Germline-derived CDR1 and CDR2 are KGHSH and LQKENI. V lost 3 bases and J lost 8, with 11 bases in between. Written as DNA, the CDR3 is TGTGCCAGCTCACCGAAAATAAACGATGAGCAGTTCTTC. This sequence encodes CASSPKINDEQFF.

This clonotype has just a few counts. This chain joins TRBV6-5 and TRBJ1-1; the D gene is possibly TRBD1 (5 bases). Trimming shortened V by 0 bases and J by 5 bases, and 7 bases separated the two germline ends. Germline V gene lookup returns CDR1 MNHEY and CDR2 SVGAGI. The CDR3 contains 13 residues. CDR3 residues: CASSYSAGTEAFF. The DNA for the CDR3 is TGTGCCAGCAGTTACTCGGCAGGGACTGAAGCTTTCTTT.

This clonotype was detected many times. The J gene is TRBJ2-3, the V gene TRBV10-3, with D maybe TRBD2 (5 bases). From germline, CDR1 is ENHRY and CDR2 SYGVKD. Trimming pared 0 bases from V and 3 bases from J, leaving 13 bases between. This CDR3 region has 16 residues. The CDR3 is CAISESEGRGTDTQYF. Here the CDR3 DNA reads TGTGCCATCAGTGAGTCGGAAGGGAGAGGGACAGATACGCAGTATTTT.

At least ten counts were recorded for this clonotype. This chain links TRBV7-9 with TRBJ2-1; tentative D call: TRBD2 (6 bases). The germline V gene encodes CDR1 SEHNR and CDR2 FQNEAQ (reference sequence). V dropped 0 bases and J dropped 3 bases, with 6 bases sitting between them. The CDR3 has 14 amino acids. CDR3 region: CASSLARGYNEQFF. Written as DNA, the CDR3 is TGTGCCAGCAGCTTAGCGCGGGGCTACAATGAGCAGTTCTTC.

The chain is built from TRBV20-1 and TRBJ2-1; 8 positions agree with TRBD1. After removal of 4 bases from V and 2 bases from J, the junction contained 7 bases not matched to a gene. Germline V CDR1 and CDR2: DFQATT, SNEGSKA (reference sequence). The CDR3 runs to 15 residues. The CDR3 spells CSANKGQVTYNEQFF. Written as DNA, the CDR3 is TGCAGTGCTAACAAGGGACAGGTCACCTACAATGAGCAGTTCTTC.

This clonotype was detected ten times or more. V usage is TRBV20-1 and J usage is TRBJ2-1; 7 bases agree with TRBD2. CDR3 length: 14 residues. Trimming removed 2 bases from V and 5 bases from J; junction bases left unmatched: 6. The germline CDR1 and CDR2 sequences are DFQATT and SNEGSKA (reference sequence). CDR3 sequence (DNA): TGCAGTGCTAGACCCCTAGCGGCTAACAATGAGCAGTTCTTC. Amino acid sequence: CSARPLAANNEQFF.

This clonotype was counted ten times or more. The rearrangement joins TRBV3-1 to TRBJ1-2, with a possible D match to TRBD1 (6 bases). V dropped 4 bases and J dropped 5 bases, with 17 bases sitting between them. This CDR3 comprises 15 residues. Germline-derived CDR1 and CDR2 are LGHDT and YNNKEL (reference sequence). CDR3 DNA sequence: TGTGCCAGCAGCCCCACCCCACAGGGAGGATATGGCTACACCTTC. Its protein product is CASSPTPQGGYGYTF. Complete variable domain (other parts from reference TRBV3-1 and TRBJ1-2): DTAVSQTPKYLVTQMGNDKSIKCEQNLGHDTMYWYKQDSKKFLKIMFSYNNKELIINETVPNRFSPKSPDKAHLNLHINSLELGDSAVYFCASSPTPQGGYGYTFGSGTRLTVV.

The chain is built from TRBV10-2 and TRBJ2-7; TRBD2 aligns across 11 bases. Germline CDR1 reads WSHSY; CDR2 reads SAAADI. Trimming at V came to 7 bases and at J to 0 bases, leaving 14 bases not matched to a gene. This CDR3 spans 18 amino acids. The CDR3 coding sequence is TGCGCCAGCACCCCACTAGCGGGAGAGGGGGGCAGCTCCTACGAGCAGTACTTC. It codes for CASTPLAGEGGSSYEQYF.

The CDR3 sequence is CASARDGVSTDTQYF. As DNA, the CDR3 is TGTGCTAGTGCCCGGGACGGCGTTAGCACAGATACGCAGTATTTT. This sequence joins TRBV12-5 and TRBJ2-3; D could derive from TRBD1 or TRBD2 (5 bases each). The CDR3 has 15 amino acids. Trimming pared 7 bases from V and 0 bases from J, leaving 14 bases between. The germline CDR1 and CDR2 sequences are LGHNT and FRNRAP. Full variable domain (remainder filled in from reference TRBV12-5 and TRBJ2-3): DARVTQTPRHKVTEMGQEVTMRCQPILGHNTVFWYRQTMMQGLELLAYFRNRAPLDDSGMPKDRFSAEMPDATLATLKIQPSEPRDSAVYFCASARDGVSTDTQYFGPGTRLTVL.

This clonotype was counted a few times. The chain couples TRBV20-1 to TRBJ1-1; TRBD1 is a possible D gene (5 bases). V lost 0 bases, J lost 0 bases, and 17 bases lay in between. This CDR3 contains 17 residues. Germline V gene data show CDR1 as DFQATT and CDR2 as SNEGSKA (reference sequence). The DNA for the CDR3 is TGCAGTGCTAGAGATCTGGGGAGGGGAAAGGTGAACACTGAAGCTTTCTTT. Protein product: CSARDLGRGKVNTEAFF.

V is TRBV3-1 and J is TRBJ2-7; D not certain. V was cut by 4 bases and J by 2 bases, with 12 bases left in between. The germline CDR1 and CDR2 sequences are LGHDT and YNNKEL (reference sequence). This CDR3 region has 14 residues. CDR3 amino acids: CASSLWTDAYEQYF. The CDR3 bases are TGTGCCAGCAGCCTCTGGACGGACGCCTACGAGCAGTACTTC.

This sequence joins TRBV7-9 and TRBJ2-2; 7 bases map to TRBD2. From germline, CDR1 is SEHNR and CDR2 FQNEAQ (reference sequence). CDR3 length: 12 residues. J gave up 6 bases and V 10 bases, and 5 bases lay outside the gene matches. The CDR3 sequence is CAITGGPGELFF. As DNA, the CDR3 is TGTGCCATTACGGGAGGCCCCGGGGAGCTGTTTTTT.

This clonotype was counted a few times. This chain connects TRBV19 to TRBJ2-3; D not certain. The V gene's germline CDR1 is LNHDA and CDR2 SQIVND (reference sequence). This CDR3 has 14 amino acids. Between the trimmed V and J ends, which lost 3 bases and 1 base, there was a span of 8 bases. The CDR3: CASSISQGTDTQYF. The DNA for the CDR3 is TGTGCCAGTAGTATTAGTCAGGGCACAGATACGCAGTATTTT.

On this clonotype itself: It may be a read error: a sequence one base away is much more abundant. The V call is TRBV27, the J call TRBJ1-1, with 10 bases fitting TRBD1. There are 14 residues in the CDR3. Germline lookup yields CDR1 MNHEY and CDR2 SMNVEV (reference sequence). CDR3: CVSSGQGERTEAFF. DNA of the CDR3: TGTGTCAGCAGTGGACAGGGGGAAAGGACTGAAGCTTTCTTT.

The sample holds a few counts of this clonotype. The gene calls are TRBV18 and TRBJ2-7; the D is unclear. The V end lost 1 base, the J end lost 8 bases, and 15 bases lay between the germline ends. This CDR3 comprises 14 residues. Germline CDR1 is KGHSH and CDR2 is LQKENI. The CDR3 reads CASSPRAPGAKQYF. As DNA, the CDR3 is TGTGCCAGCTCACCACGGGCACCGGGCGCCAAGCAGTACTTC.

This chain connects TRBV5-8 to TRBJ1-5; D is ambiguous. The CDR3 extends over 18 amino acids. Trimming removed 3 bases at V and 3 bases at J, with 22 bases between. CDR1 SGHTS and CDR2 YDEGEE come from the germline V gene. In nucleotides, the CDR3 is TGTGCCAGCAGCTCGATTTTTTGGGTGTCAGTCTACAATCAGCCCCAGCATTTT. Amino acid sequence: CASSSIFWVSVYNQPQHF. The complete variable domain, with remaining parts taken from reference TRBV5-8 and TRBJ1-5, reads EAGVTQSPTHLIKTRGQQATLRCSPISGHTSVYWYQQALGLGLQFLLWYDEGEERNRGNFPPRFSGRQFPNYSSELNVNALELEDSALYLCASSSIFWVSVYNQPQHFGDGTRLSIL.

The table lists this clonotype with a few counts. The chain uses TRBV11-2 and TRBJ2-1; D is perhaps TRBD1 (6 bases). The CDR3 covers 16 residues. CDR1 is SGHAT and CDR2 is FQNNGV in the germline V gene. Trimming removed 5 bases at V and 3 bases at J, with 17 bases between. CDR3 coding DNA: TGTGCCAGCAGCCATCCGCCAGGGGTTTACTACAATGAGCAGTTCTTC. Its protein is CASSHPPGVYYNEQFF.